This TCR beta chain was captured in a study of T cells after yellow fever vaccination (dated by TCRdb to about 2019). For the wider study: The SMART-Seq v4 Ultra Low Input RNA kit was used to prepare libraries from fractions with low cell numbers. Blood was collected at multiple timepoints before and after primary and secondary immunization, and bulk PBMC replicates and cell subsets were isolated. Two healthy male donors, one aged 18 to 30 and one aged 30 to 40 years, made up the cohort. To follow T-cell clones before and after primary and booster YFV17D yellow fever vaccination, bulk TCR alpha and beta repertoires were sequenced over time. What the study reported, not specific to this receptor: The secondary T-cell response was weaker than the primary response but faster, peaking on day 5 instead of day 15. Most clones expanded after primary vaccination were re-detected after the booster (around 96% of CD4 and around 88% of CD8), suggesting broad memory maintenance. A small fraction of clonotypes showed up in both the CD4 and CD8 compartments, probably as a result of convergent recombination. The study included only a couple of donors, which limits how far the findings can be generalized. Computational filtering was needed because FACS-sorted repertoires could contain abundant contaminating clonotypes from the bulk population.

The instrument given in TCRdb is Illumina NovaSeq 6000. TCR cDNA was made using 5'RACE template switching, a step that added a universal primer site and unique molecular identifiers. Priming for cDNA synthesis came from both the TCR alpha and TCR beta constant segments. Libraries were amplified in two PCR steps, with sample barcodes and sequencing adapters added in the second step. Libraries were sequenced on Illumina HiSeq 2500 (2x100 bp) or NovaSeq (2x150 bp). Per the source publication's procedure: Demultiplexing of reads and collapsing into UMI consensus sequences were performed with MIGEC, and V(D)J alignment was carried out with MiXCR. Clonotypes responding to the vaccine were identified with edgeR on replicate PBMC samples, with the criteria of FDR below 0.01 and a log2 fold change above 5 up to day 15. Bulk clonotypes were assigned CD4 or CD8 identity according to which sequenced CD4 or CD8 repertoire held them at higher abundance. The public reads were reprocessed in TCRdb via fastp at Q25 and MiXCR, keeping in-frame beta chains. For every CDR3 protein sequence, its rows merge into one entry that carries the most common genes and DNA. The V and J calls and clone size are TCRdb's, not the authors'. The sample table holds a few hundred thousand distinct CDR3 sequences, of which approximately 3.8% were seen once. The ten largest clonotypes hold less than 25% of the sample.

Concerning this clonotype itself: Its recognized antigen is unknown. Base quality data are lacking; no much larger clone is found one base away.

The cysteine opens and the phenylalanine closes a CDR3 of 15 amino acids. Only CDR3 DNA is held: 45 bases, read in frame from base 1. Between the V and J ends, shortened by 4 bases and 4 bases respectively, the junction contains 14 bases. Explained via the paper, the treatment or condition label denotes: live attenuated yellow fever vaccine strain. At each blood-draw timepoint, two biological replicates of bulk PBMCs were collected. PBMCs were isolated from peripheral blood using a standard Ficoll-Paque protocol. RNA was extracted with TriZol from bulk PBMCs, CD4 and CD8 fractions, and dextramer-positive and dextramer-negative fractions.

The sample was PBMCs, taken on the day of the yellow fever booster vaccination. The sequence is built from TRBV12-3 or TRBV12-4 and TRBJ2-1; no D gene is confidently identified. The TCR comes from a man younger than 30 who received the YFV17D yellow fever vaccine. The CDR3 reads CASSSPVDRYNEQFF. The DNA sequence is as follows: TGTGCCAGCAGTTCCCCAGTGGATAGATACAATGAGCAGTTCTTC.